What follows are 26 T cell receptor beta chains derived from one specimen sequenced in a study of T cells in tuberculosis. The time point is: new active TB diagnosis, blood taken before or within 7 days of starting treatment. Only in-frame clones appear in the TCRdb table, and some are missing; sequencing was by immunoSEQ multiplex PCR. This table has about 30,000 clones, about 90% appearing once. The sequencing here drew on PBMCs, taken at tuberculosis diagnosis. The receptors originated from an adult with tuberculosis.

CDR3 protein: CASSPGADEQYF. The CDR3, as DNA: TGTGCCAGCTCACCAGGGGCGGACGAGCAGTACTTC. The genes are TRBV18 and TRBJ2-7; maybe TRBD1 (5 bases). Germline CDR1 and CDR2: KGHSH and LQKENI. CDR3 length: 12 residues. Trimming pared 2 bases from V and 5 bases from J, leaving 7 bases between.

This clone was seen once. This chain joins TRBV29-1 and TRBJ1-1; maybe TRBD1 (5 bases). Looked up from germline, CDR1 is SQVTM and CDR2 is ANQGSEA. The CDR3 runs 12 residues. Trimming took off 4 bases at V and 0 bases at J, with 6 bases between the two ends. CDR3 amino acids: CSVGRVNTEAFF. Here the CDR3 DNA reads TGCAGCGTTGGCAGGGTGAACACTGAAGCTTTCTTT. Full variable domain (missing parts from reference TRBV29-1 and TRBJ1-1): SAVISQKPSRDICQRGTSLTIQCQVDSQVTMMFWYRQQPGQSLTLIATANQGSEATYESGFVIDKFPISRPNLTFSTLTVSNMSPEDSSIYLCSVGRVNTEAFFGQGTRLTVV.

This rearrangement joins TRBV5-1 to TRBJ2-1, with D hard to call. The CDR3 has 11 residues. The germline V gene encodes CDR1 SGHRS and CDR2 YFSETQ. Trimming took 4 bases from V and 14 from J, leaving 13 bases between them. The CDR3 here is CASSQYDAEFF. DNA of the CDR3: TGCGCCAGCAGCCAATACGATGCGGAGTTCTTC.

The rearrangement joins TRBV10-3 to TRBJ2-1; 12 nucleotides match TRBD2. V was clipped by 7 bases and J by 3 bases; unmatched bases: 4. This CDR3 has 15 amino acids. Germline CDR1 ENHRY, CDR2 SYGVKD. The CDR3 is CAIKGLAGDYNEQFF. DNA for the CDR3: TGTGCCATCAAGGGACTAGCGGGCGACTACAATGAGCAGTTCTTC.

The V gene is TRBV5-4, the J gene TRBJ1-4, with 7 bases fitting TRBD1. The length of the CDR3 is 15 residues. V lost 0 bases and J lost 8; bases outside the gene matches: 7. Germline lookup yields CDR1 SGHNT and CDR2 YYREEE (reference sequence). CDR3 loop: CASSLAGQGGEKLFF. The CDR3 DNA is TGTGCCAGCAGCTTGGCGGGCCAGGGGGGCGAAAAACTGTTTTTT.

The V gene is TRBV6-6, the J gene TRBJ2-7; D possibly corresponds to TRBD2 (5 bases). The germline V and J ends were trimmed by 2 bases and 5 bases, with 16 bases remaining between them. The CDR3 has 15 amino acids. From germline, CDR1 is MNHNY and CDR2 SVGAGI (reference sequence). The DNA of the CDR3 is TGTGCCAGCAGTTACCTCCGGGGTGCAATAGACGAGCAGTACTTC. Amino acids: CASSYLRGAIDEQYF.

The chain combines TRBV18 with TRBJ2-3; a possible D gene is TRBD2 (5 bases). This CDR3 spans 15 amino acids. The V end lost 3 bases, the J end lost 1 base, and 11 bases lay between the germline ends. The germline CDR1 and CDR2 sequences are KGHSH and LQKENI. CDR3 loop: CASSPQDGGTDTQYF. DNA for the CDR3: TGTGCCAGCTCACCGCAGGACGGGGGCACAGATACGCAGTATTTT.

In nucleotides, the CDR3 is TGCGCCAGCAGCCAAGGGCTAGCGGGGTCCCGGGAGCAGTTCTTC. Protein product: CASSQGLAGSREQFF. The chain joins TRBV4-3 to TRBJ2-1, with 9 nucleotides matching TRBD2. The germline gives CDR1 LGHNA, CDR2 YSLEER. J lost 10 bases, V lost 1 base, and 8 bases had no gene match. The length of the CDR3 is 15 residues.

The gene calls are TRBV4-3 and TRBJ1-2; D might be TRBD1 (5 bases). V was trimmed by 8 bases and J by 8 bases, leaving 15 bases between them. There are 12 residues in the CDR3. Per germline, CDR1 LGHNA and CDR2 YSLEER. The CDR3: CASREFEGGYTF. As DNA, the CDR3 is TGCGCCAGCCGGGAGTTTGAGGGGGGCTACACCTTC.

The rearrangement joins TRBV12-2 to TRBJ2-5; TRBD2, the D gene given by the table, was not confirmed from the DNA. TRBV12-2 is marked as a pseudogene. The CDR3 is made up of 18 amino acids. The CDR3 DNA sequence: TGTGCAAGTCGCTTAGTAGGCGGACTAGCGGGAAGCCAAGAGACCCAGTACTTC. It codes for CASRLVGGLAGSQETQYF.

The J gene is TRBJ2-7, the V gene TRBV6-5; 9 bases are a match to TRBD1. The CDR3 sequence is 14 residues long. After removal of 7 bases from V and 6 bases from J, the junction contained 10 bases not matched to a gene. The germline gives CDR1 MNHEY, CDR2 SVGAGI. The CDR3, as DNA: TGTGCCAGCACCCGCGACAGGGGGGTTCGCGAGCAGTACTTC. Protein sequence: CASTRDRGVREQYF.

J is TRBJ2-2 and V is TRBV27; D perhaps matches TRBD1 (5 bases). The germline V gene has CDR1 MNHEY and CDR2 SMNVEV (reference sequence). The CDR3 length is 15 residues. The V gene lost 0 bases and the J gene lost 3 bases, with 8 bases spanning the gap. The DNA of the CDR3 is TGTGCCAGCAGTTTATCAGGGGTCCACACCGGGGAGCTGTTTTTT. It is translated as CASSLSGVHTGELFF.

V is TRBV4-1 and J is TRBJ2-3; TRBD2 aligns across 7 bases. Germline V gene lookup returns CDR1 MGHRA and CDR2 YSYEKL. The CDR3 is 17 amino acids. With 1 base clipped from V and 1 base from J, the junction kept 8 bases outside the gene matches. CDR3 coding DNA: TGCGCCAGCAGCCAAGTTCCCCCTGGGGGGGGCACAGATACGCAGTATTTT. Protein product: CASSQVPPGGGTDTQYF.

The rearrangement uses TRBV2 and TRBJ2-5, with a tentative D call TRBD2 (6 bases). The V end lost 6 bases, the J end lost 6 bases, and 14 bases lay between the germline ends. Per germline, CDR1 SNHLY and CDR2 FYNNEI. This CDR3 has 13 amino acids. CDR3: CASSGGPRQTQYF. For the CDR3, the DNA is TGTGCCAGCAGCGGGGGTCCCAGGCAGACCCAGTACTTC.

This chain links TRBV19 with TRBJ1-5; TRBD1 matches at 9 bases. The CDR3 has 15 residues. J was trimmed by 5 bases and V by 5 bases; bases with no gene match: 7. Germline loops: CDR1 LNHDA, CDR2 SQIVND (reference sequence). The DNA of the CDR3 is TGTGCCAGTAGTGCCGGGACAGGGTCATATCAGCCCCAGCATTTT. Translated: CASSAGTGSYQPQHF. The full variable domain, with the rest looked up from reference TRBV19 and TRBJ1-5, is DGGITQSPKYLFRKEGQNVTLSCEQNLNHDAMYWYRQDPGQGLRLIYYSQIVNDFQKGDIAEGYSVSREKKESFPLTVTSAQKNPTAFYLCASSAGTGSYQPQHFGDGTRLSIL.

The chain employs TRBV14 and TRBJ2-2; a weak D match, TRBD2 (6 bases). CDR1 is SGHDN, CDR2 FVKESK, per germline. The CDR3 loop spans 15 amino acids. V was pared by 8 bases and J by 4 bases, with 17 bases between. This CDR3 is CASQLSGIGTGELFF. DNA of the CDR3: TGTGCCAGCCAACTTAGCGGAATTGGCACCGGGGAGCTGTTTTTT.

This clone was detected once. J is TRBJ2-7 and V is TRBV4-2, with 9 bases lining up with TRBD1. Germline V gene data show CDR1 as LGHNA and CDR2 as YNFKEQ. This CDR3 spans 16 amino acids. V was pared by 0 bases and J by 1 base, with 4 bases of the junction left unmatched. The CDR3 region has the DNA TGTGCCAGCAGCCAAGAAATAGGGACAGGGTCCTACGAGCAGTACTTC. Encoded protein: CASSQEIGTGSYEQYF.

Remarks on this clone: A much larger clone differs from this one at a single base, so this may be a read error. The chain employs TRBV7-2 and TRBJ2-7, with 7 bases identical to TRBD1. Germline CDR1 is SGHTA and CDR2 is FQGNSA. The junction had 4 bases not matched to a gene; V was cut back by 0 bases and J by 2 bases. There are 15 residues in the CDR3. CDR3 DNA sequence: TGTGCCAGCAGCTTAGCCGACAGGGCGGCCTACGAGCAGTACTTC. Its translation is CASSLADRAAYEQYF.

V and J are TRBV10-1 and TRBJ2-3; no definite D call. This CDR3 is built from 15 residues. V lost 3 bases to trimming and J lost 0 bases, with 10 bases between them. The germline V gene encodes CDR1 WNHNN and CDR2 SYGVQD (reference sequence). The CDR3 DNA sequence: TGCGCCAGCAGTGATTTCGTGAGTAGCACAGATACGCAGTATTTT. Translation: CASSDFVSSTDTQYF.

This chain links TRBV5-1 with TRBJ2-1; a weak D match, TRBD1 (5 bases). Germline CDR1 is SGHRS and CDR2 is YFSETQ. The CDR3 contains 13 residues. V was trimmed by 0 bases and J by 4 bases, leaving 5 bases between them. CDR3 sequence (DNA): TGCGCCAGCAGCTTGGGACAGTACAATGAGCAGTTCTTC. Translating gives CASSLGQYNEQFF.

The chain's CDR3 is CASSLTSGGGDEQYF. In DNA form, the CDR3 reads TGTGCCAGCAGCTTAACTAGCGGGGGCGGCGACGAGCAGTACTTC. The chain recombines TRBV7-3 with TRBJ2-7, with 9 bases that match TRBD2. J was trimmed by 5 bases and V by 0 bases; bases with no gene match: 5. Per germline, CDR1 SGHTA and CDR2 FQGTGA. The CDR3 length is 15 residues.

This clone was recorded once. This chain uses TRBV19 with TRBJ2-7, with D maybe TRBD1 (5 bases). Per the germline V gene, CDR1 is LNHDA and CDR2 is SQIVND (reference sequence). The CDR3 has 14 amino acids. Trimming took off 3 bases at V and 0 bases at J, with 9 bases between the two ends. CDR3 bases: TGTGCCAGTAGTATCATAGGGGTCTCCTACGAGCAGTACTTC. Protein sequence: CASSIIGVSYEQYF.

This clone showed up just once. The chain is built from TRBV7-3 and TRBJ2-3; D gene uncertain. The CDR3 sequence is 13 residues long. The germline V and J ends were trimmed by 5 bases and 0 bases, with 6 bases remaining between them. Germline V lookup: CDR1 SGHTA, CDR2 FQGTGA. The DNA for the CDR3 is TGTGCCAGCAGCCACGCGAGCACAGATACGCAGTATTTT. Protein: CASSHASTDTQYF.

This clone was recorded only once. This rearrangement joins TRBV28 to TRBJ1-1; D remains ambiguous. This CDR3 comprises 14 residues. Germline CDR1 is MDHEN and CDR2 is SYDVKM. Trimming left V 5 bases short and J 0 bases short, with 10 bases between. The CDR3: CASSMYSLNTEAFF. CDR3 bases: TGTGCCAGCAGTATGTACAGTCTGAACACTGAAGCTTTCTTT.

V and J are TRBV9 and TRBJ1-1; D is ambiguous. The CDR3 is 15 amino acids. Germline values: CDR1 SGDLS, CDR2 YYNGEE. Trimming removed 0 bases at V and 2 bases at J, with 11 bases between. The CDR3 loop reads CASSVESTVNTEAFF. As DNA, the CDR3 is TGTGCCAGCAGCGTAGAAAGTACAGTCAACACTGAAGCTTTCTTT.

By share, this clone ranks as medium-sized. J is TRBJ2-7 and V is TRBV2; 14 bases match TRBD2. The V segment lost 6 bases and the J segment 6 bases; nucleotides outside the gene matches: 7. Germline V CDR1 and CDR2: SNHLY, FYNNEI. The CDR3 extends over 15 amino acids. CDR3 loop: CASRGTSGSLGEQYF. CDR3 nucleotides: TGTGCCAGCAGGGGGACTAGCGGGAGTTTGGGCGAGCAGTACTTC.